Each of the 19 T cell receptor beta chains below was sequenced from the same sample in a study of blood T cell repertoires in COVID-19. Clones were read by immunoSEQ multiplex PCR, and TCRdb kept only the in-frame ones, dropping some. Of 190,000 or so clones listed, around 80% were seen once; the top ten hold around 11%. The specimen was peripheral blood. The receptors come from a woman of 80 years or more with COVID-19, enrolled during active disease.

This clone was counted a single time. Compared with germline, one end of the junction differs, possibly owing to a read error. This chain connects TRBV7-7 to TRBJ1-1; unclear D gene. Germline assignment: CDR1 SSHAT and CDR2 FNYEAQ (reference sequence). The CDR3 is made up of 12 amino acids. The CDR3 is CASSPLGTEAFF. DNA of the CDR3: TGTGCTAGCAGCCCCCTAGGCACTGAAGCTTTCTTT.

This rearrangement joins TRBV2 to TRBJ2-3; D may be TRBD1 (5 bases). The CDR3 is 16 residues long. Germline V gives CDR1 SNHLY, CDR2 FYNNEI. V shed 7 bases and J shed 0 bases, with 17 bases lying between them. The CDR3 here is CASKYRGSTSTDTQYF. The DNA for the CDR3 is TGTGCCAGCAAGTATAGGGGTTCCACTAGCACAGATACGCAGTATTTT.

The V gene is TRBV6-2 or TRBV6-3, the J gene TRBJ2-3; D perhaps matches TRBD1 (5 bases). This CDR3 has 16 residues. Trimming removed 5 bases from V and 0 bases from J, with 15 bases in between. Germline values: CDR1 MNHEY, CDR2 SVGEGT. The CDR3 bases are TGTGCCAGCAGTCCCCCCAGGGTCAGGAGCACAGATACGCAGTATTTT. Translation gives CASSPPRVRSTDTQYF.

The V gene is TRBV28, the J gene TRBJ2-7; 10 positions agree with TRBD2. Germline V gives CDR1 MDHEN, CDR2 SYDVKM. This CDR3 region has 14 residues. The ends lost 4 bases at V and 3 bases at J; junction bases unmatched: 3. The CDR3 sequence is CASSSWTSGYEQYF. CDR3 nucleotides: TGTGCCAGCAGTTCGTGGACTAGCGGCTACGAGCAGTACTTC.

This clone appeared many times. The rearrangement uses TRBV28 and TRBJ2-3; perhaps TRBD1 as D (5 bases). The V and J ends lost 2 bases and 8 bases respectively, with 17 bases between them. Germline loops: CDR1 MDHEN, CDR2 SYDVKM. The length of the CDR3 is 15 residues. In DNA form, the CDR3 reads TGTGCCAGCAGTTTAGGCGGCCAGGGTTTTGTTACGCAGTATTTT. It encodes CASSLGGQGFVTQYF.

The chain recombines TRBV6-2 or TRBV6-3 with TRBJ2-7; D remains ambiguous. CDR3 size: 14 residues. V lost 1 base to trimming and J lost 5 bases, with 12 bases between them. Germline V gene lookup returns CDR1 MNHEY and CDR2 SVGEGT. CDR3 bases: TGTGCCAGCAGTTACTTGGGCGCCGGTCACGAGCAGTACTTC. Translating it yields CASSYLGAGHEQYF.

The chain links TRBV28 to TRBJ2-3; D not resolved. V was pared by 3 bases and J by 2 bases, with 9 bases between. Germline V gene sequence: CDR1 MDHEN, CDR2 SYDVKM. This CDR3 contains 14 residues. In DNA, the CDR3 is TGTGCCAGCAGTTTCGAGTATCTCACAGATACGCAGTATTTT. Translating gives CASSFEYLTDTQYF.

Note on this clone: The junction differs from germline at one of its ends, possibly a read error. The CDR3 DNA follows: TGTGCCAGCAGCTCCCCCGGCGGATTCTATGGCTGCACCTTC. This sequence encodes CASSSPGGFYGCTF. The chain employs TRBV11-2 and TRBJ1-2; the D is unclear. The CDR3 spans 14 residues. CDR1 is SGHAT, CDR2 FQNNGV, per germline.

J is TRBJ2-2 and V is TRBV7-2, with a possible D match to TRBD2 (7 bases). Trimming removed 5 bases at V and 5 bases at J, with 15 bases between. The CDR3 loop spans 15 amino acids. Germline lookup yields CDR1 SGHTA and CDR2 FQGNSA. DNA for the CDR3: TGTGCCAGCAGCCCCCTTCGGGGGGCTACCGGGGAGCTGTTTTTT. Its translation: CASSPLRGATGELFF.

Turning to this clone: The same CDR3 arises from other DNA sequences in this sample as well. The chain links TRBV11-3 to TRBJ2-1, with a possible D match to TRBD2 (5 bases). In germline, CDR1 is SGHNT, CDR2 YENEEA. The CDR3 loop spans 16 amino acids. V gave up 5 bases and J gave up 2 bases, with 16 bases separating them. The CDR3 protein is CASSPGWTGTYNEQFF. The CDR3 coding sequence is TGTGCCAGCAGCCCAGGCTGGACGGGGACCTACAATGAGCAGTTCTTC.

The chain uses TRBV27 and TRBJ2-2, with TRBD2 as a possible D gene (6 bases). The V end lost 5 bases, the J end lost 7 bases, and 14 bases lay between the germline ends. Germline-derived CDR1 and CDR2 are MNHEY and SMNVEV (reference sequence). The CDR3 length is 14 residues. CDR3 bases: TGTGCCAGCAGTCCATCGGGACTTTTCGGGGAGCTGTTTTTT. This gives the protein CASSPSGLFGELFF.

The chain couples TRBV5-1 to TRBJ2-1; 9 bases are a match to TRBD1. Germline loops: CDR1 SGHRS, CDR2 YFSETQ. V gave up 1 base and J gave up 4 bases; unmatched junction bases: 6. The CDR3 consists of 16 residues. Here the CDR3 DNA reads TGCGCCAGCAGCTTGAGGGGGACAGGGACTTACAATGAGCAGTTCTTC. Translated, it gives CASSLRGTGTYNEQFF.

V usage is TRBV7-2 and J usage is TRBJ2-4; D perhaps matches TRBD1 (6 bases). This CDR3 has 18 residues. CDR1 SGHTA and CDR2 FQGNSA come from the germline V gene. Deletions cut 1 base from V and 0 bases from J, with 16 bases between. The chain's CDR3 is CASSLGGYREKAKNIQYF. The CDR3 nucleotides read TGTGCCAGCAGCTTAGGGGGATACAGGGAAAAAGCCAAAAACATTCAGTACTTC.

V and J are TRBV10-3 and TRBJ2-1, with D perhaps matching TRBD2 (6 bases). Germline CDR1 and CDR2: ENHRY and SYGVKD. V lost 3 bases and J 0 bases, leaving 9 bases between the germline ends. This CDR3 has 15 residues. CDR3 sequence (DNA): TGTGCCATCAGTGATGGGGGGAGCTCCTACAATGAGCAGTTCTTC. This translates into CAISDGGSSYNEQFF.

V gene TRBV28 combines with J gene TRBJ1-2; no clear D. Looked up from germline, CDR1 is MDHEN and CDR2 is SYDVKM. V lost 10 bases, J lost 1 base, and 10 bases lay in between. The CDR3 spans 12 residues. CDR3 residues: CATGGFNYGYTF. Written as DNA, the CDR3 is TGTGCCACCGGAGGGTTTAACTATGGCTACACCTTC.

The V call is TRBV24-1, the J call TRBJ2-7; D unresolved. Germline values: CDR1 KGHDR, CDR2 SFDVKD. The germline V and J ends were trimmed by 3 bases and 6 bases, with 11 bases remaining between them. The CDR3 sequence is 13 residues long. CDR3 residues: CATSDPRASEQYF. The CDR3 nucleotides read TGTGCCACCAGTGATCCCAGAGCTAGCGAGCAGTACTTC.

The chain carries TRBV28 and TRBJ2-3, with 12 bases identical to TRBD2. CDR1 MDHEN and CDR2 SYDVKM come from the germline V gene. V shed 3 bases, J shed 7 bases, and the junction held 14 bases outside the gene matches. This CDR3 spans 18 amino acids. CDR3 loop: CASSLAPVTSGSGYTQYF. The CDR3 DNA sequence: TGTGCCAGCAGTTTGGCCCCCGTGACTAGCGGGAGTGGGTATACGCAGTATTTT.

This clone was counted at least ten times. In DNA, the CDR3 is TGCAGCGCCGGACAGGGAGAGTTCACTGAAGCTTTCTTT. It yields the protein CSAGQGEFTEAFF. J is TRBJ1-1 and V is TRBV29-1, with 8 bases fitting TRBD1. V lost 7 bases and J lost 4; bases outside the gene matches: 8. The length of the CDR3 is 13 residues. Per the germline V gene, CDR1 is SQVTM and CDR2 is ANQGSEA.

The J gene is TRBJ2-7, the V gene TRBV20-1; unclear D gene. With 3 bases removed from V and 2 bases from J, the gap between germline ends came to 8 bases. The CDR3 has 12 amino acids. The germline V gene has CDR1 DFQATT and CDR2 SNEGSKA (reference sequence). Here the CDR3 reads CSASPGPYEQYF. In nucleotides, the CDR3 is TGCAGTGCTAGTCCAGGTCCCTACGAGCAGTACTTC.